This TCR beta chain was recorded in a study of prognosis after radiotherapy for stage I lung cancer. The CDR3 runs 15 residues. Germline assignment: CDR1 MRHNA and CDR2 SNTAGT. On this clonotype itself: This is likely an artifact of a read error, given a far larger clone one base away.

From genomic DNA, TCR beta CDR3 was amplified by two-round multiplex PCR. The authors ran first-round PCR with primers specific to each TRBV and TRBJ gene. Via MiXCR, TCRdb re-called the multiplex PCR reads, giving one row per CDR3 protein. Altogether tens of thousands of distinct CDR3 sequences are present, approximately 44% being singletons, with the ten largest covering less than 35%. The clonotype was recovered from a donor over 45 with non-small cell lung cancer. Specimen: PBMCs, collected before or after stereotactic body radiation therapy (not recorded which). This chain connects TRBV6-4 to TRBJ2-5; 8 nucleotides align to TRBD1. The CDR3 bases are TGTGCCTCCCATAGGGGACAGGACTTGAGAGAGACCCAGTGCTTC. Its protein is CASHRGQDLRETQCF.